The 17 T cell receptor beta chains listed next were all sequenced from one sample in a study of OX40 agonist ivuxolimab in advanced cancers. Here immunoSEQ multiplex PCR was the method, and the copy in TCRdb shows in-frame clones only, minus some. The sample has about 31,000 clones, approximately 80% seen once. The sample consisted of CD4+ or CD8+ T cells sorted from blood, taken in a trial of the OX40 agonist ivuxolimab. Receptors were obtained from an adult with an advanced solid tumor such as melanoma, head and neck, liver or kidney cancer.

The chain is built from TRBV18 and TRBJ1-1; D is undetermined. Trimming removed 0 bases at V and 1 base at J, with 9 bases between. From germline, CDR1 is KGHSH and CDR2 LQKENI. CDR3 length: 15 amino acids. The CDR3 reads CASSPPSGKNTEAFF. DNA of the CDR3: TGTGCCAGCTCACCACCATCGGGGAAGAACACTGAAGCTTTCTTT. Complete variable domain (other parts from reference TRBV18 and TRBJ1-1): NAGVMQNPRHLVRRRGQEARLRCSPMKGHSHVYWYRQLPEEGLKFMVYLQKENIIDESGMPKERFSAEFPKEGPSILRIQQVVRGDSAAYFCASSPPSGKNTEAFFGQGTRLTVV.

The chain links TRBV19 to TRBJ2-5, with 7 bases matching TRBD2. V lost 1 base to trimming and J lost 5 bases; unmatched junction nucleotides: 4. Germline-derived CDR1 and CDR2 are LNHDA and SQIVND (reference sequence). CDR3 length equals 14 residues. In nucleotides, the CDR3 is TGTGCCAGTAGTATAGGTTTCGGGGGGGAGACCCAGTACTTC. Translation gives CASSIGFGGETQYF. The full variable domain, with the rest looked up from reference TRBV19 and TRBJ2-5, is DGGITQSPKYLFRKEGQNVTLSCEQNLNHDAMYWYRQDPGQGLRLIYYSQIVNDFQKGDIAEGYSVSREKKESFPLTVTSAQKNPTAFYLCASSIGFGGETQYFGPGTRLLVL.

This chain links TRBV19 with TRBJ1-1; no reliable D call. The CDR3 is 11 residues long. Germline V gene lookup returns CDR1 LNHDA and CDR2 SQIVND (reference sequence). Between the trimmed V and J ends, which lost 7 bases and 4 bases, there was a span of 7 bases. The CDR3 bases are TGTGCCAGTAATGGGATCACTGAAGCTTTCTTT. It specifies CASNGITEAFF.

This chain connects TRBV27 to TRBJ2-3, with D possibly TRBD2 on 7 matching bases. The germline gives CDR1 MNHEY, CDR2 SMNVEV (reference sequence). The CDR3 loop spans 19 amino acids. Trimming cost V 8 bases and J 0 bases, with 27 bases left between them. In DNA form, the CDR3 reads TGTGCCAGCCCTCGACCCGGTTGCGGGGGCACCCGAAGCACAGATACGCAGTATTTT. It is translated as CASPRPGCGGTRSTDTQYF.

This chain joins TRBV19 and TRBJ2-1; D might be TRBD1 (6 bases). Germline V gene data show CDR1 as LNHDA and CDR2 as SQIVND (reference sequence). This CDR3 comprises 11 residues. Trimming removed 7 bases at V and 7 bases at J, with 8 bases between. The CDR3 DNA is TGTGCCAGTATACAGGGTAATGAGCAGTTCTTC. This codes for CASIQGNEQFF.

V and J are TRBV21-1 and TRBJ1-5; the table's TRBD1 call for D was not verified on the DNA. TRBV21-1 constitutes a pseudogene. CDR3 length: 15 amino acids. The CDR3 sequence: CASIKPQYSNQPQHF. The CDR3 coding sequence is TGTGCCAGCATAAAGCCACAGTATAGCAATCAGCCCCAGCATTTT.

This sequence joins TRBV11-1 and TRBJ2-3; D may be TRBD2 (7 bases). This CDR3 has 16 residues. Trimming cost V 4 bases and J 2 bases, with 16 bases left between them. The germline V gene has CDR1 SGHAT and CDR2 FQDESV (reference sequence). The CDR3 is CASSSWGRGATDTQYF. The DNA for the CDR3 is TGTGCCAGCAGCTCGTGGGGGAGGGGGGCCACAGATACGCAGTATTTT.

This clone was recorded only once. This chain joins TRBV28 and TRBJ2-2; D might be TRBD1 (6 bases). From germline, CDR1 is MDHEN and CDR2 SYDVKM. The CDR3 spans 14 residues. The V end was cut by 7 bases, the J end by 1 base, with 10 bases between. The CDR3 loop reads CASTGTLNTGELFF. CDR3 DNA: TGTGCCAGCACCGGGACACTGAACACCGGGGAGCTGTTTTTT.

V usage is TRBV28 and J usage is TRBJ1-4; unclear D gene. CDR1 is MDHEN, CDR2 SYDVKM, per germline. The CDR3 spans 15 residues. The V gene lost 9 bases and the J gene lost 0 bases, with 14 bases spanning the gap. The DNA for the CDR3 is TGTGCCAGTAAGGACTGGAGCTCAACTAATGAAAAACTGTTTTTT. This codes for CASKDWSSTNEKLFF.

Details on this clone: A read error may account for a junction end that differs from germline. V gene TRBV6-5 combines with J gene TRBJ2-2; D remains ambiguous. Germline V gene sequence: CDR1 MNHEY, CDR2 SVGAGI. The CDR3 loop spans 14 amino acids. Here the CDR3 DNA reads TGTGCCAGCATGGACGCGGTGAACACCAGGGAGCTGTTTTTT. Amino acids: CASMDAVNTRELFF.

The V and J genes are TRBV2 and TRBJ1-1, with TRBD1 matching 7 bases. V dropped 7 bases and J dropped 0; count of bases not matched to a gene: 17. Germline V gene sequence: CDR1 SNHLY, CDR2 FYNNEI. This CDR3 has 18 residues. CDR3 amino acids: CASIREVGGHQMNTEAFF. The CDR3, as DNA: TGTGCCAGCATTCGAGAGGTAGGGGGCCATCAAATGAACACTGAAGCTTTCTTT.

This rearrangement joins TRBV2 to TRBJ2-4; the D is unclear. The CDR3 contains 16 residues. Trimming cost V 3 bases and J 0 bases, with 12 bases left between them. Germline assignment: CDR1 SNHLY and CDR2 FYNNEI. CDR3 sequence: CASSDGLSLAKNIQYF. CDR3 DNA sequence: TGTGCCAGCAGTGATGGTCTGAGTCTAGCCAAAAACATTCAGTACTTC.

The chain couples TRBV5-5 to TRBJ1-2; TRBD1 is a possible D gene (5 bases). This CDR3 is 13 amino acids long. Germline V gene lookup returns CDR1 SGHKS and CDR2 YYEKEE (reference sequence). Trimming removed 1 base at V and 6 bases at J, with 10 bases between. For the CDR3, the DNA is TGTGCCAGCAGCTTGAGGGACGCGAATGGCTACACCTTC. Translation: CASSLRDANGYTF.

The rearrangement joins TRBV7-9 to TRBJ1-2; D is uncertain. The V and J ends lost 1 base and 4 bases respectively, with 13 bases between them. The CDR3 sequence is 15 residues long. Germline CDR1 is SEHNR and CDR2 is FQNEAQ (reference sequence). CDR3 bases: TGTGCCAGCAGCTTAGTCCCAGCGGTGATCTATGGCTACACCTTC. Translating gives CASSLVPAVIYGYTF.

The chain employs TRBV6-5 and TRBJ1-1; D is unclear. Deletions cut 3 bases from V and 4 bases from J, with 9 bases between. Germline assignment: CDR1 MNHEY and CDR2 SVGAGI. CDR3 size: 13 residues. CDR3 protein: CASSYFERTEAFF. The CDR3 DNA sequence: TGTGCCAGCAGTTATTTTGAACGCACTGAAGCTTTCTTT.

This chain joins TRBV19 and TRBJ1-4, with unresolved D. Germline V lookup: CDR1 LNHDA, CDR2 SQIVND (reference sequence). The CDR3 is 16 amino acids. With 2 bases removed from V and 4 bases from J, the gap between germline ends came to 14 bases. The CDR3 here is CASSITQSGINEKLFF. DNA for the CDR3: TGTGCCAGTAGTATAACGCAGAGTGGGATTAATGAAAAACTGTTTTTT.

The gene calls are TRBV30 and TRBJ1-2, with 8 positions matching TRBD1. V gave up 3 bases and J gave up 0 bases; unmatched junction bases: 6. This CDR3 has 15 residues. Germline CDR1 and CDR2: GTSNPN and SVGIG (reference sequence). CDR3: CAWRLTGASNYGYTF. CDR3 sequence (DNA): TGTGCCTGGAGGCTGACAGGGGCCTCTAACTATGGCTACACCTTC.